The 24 T cell receptor beta chains listed next were all sequenced from one sample in a study of resident and recirculating memory T cells in vitiligo. TCRdb keeps only in-frame clones here, not all; method: immunoSEQ multiplex PCR. Among 55,000 to 75,000 clones listed, approximately 90% were seen once. The specimen sequenced was blood. These receptors all stem from a male donor with vitiligo.

The chain couples TRBV27 to TRBJ1-5, with 8 bases matching TRBD1. CDR1 MNHEY and CDR2 SMNVEV come from the germline V gene (reference sequence). CDR3 length equals 15 residues. V was clipped by 11 bases and J by 2 bases; unmatched bases: 11. CDR3 region: CAAATGTGGNQPQHF. CDR3 DNA sequence: TGTGCCGCTGCGACCGGGACAGGCGGCAATCAGCCCCAGCATTTT.

The chain employs TRBV7-6 and TRBJ2-1; D unclear. The CDR3 has 13 residues. Germline V gene sequence: CDR1 SGHVS, CDR2 FNYEAQ. V was cut by 0 bases and J by 7 bases, with 7 bases left in between. For the CDR3, the DNA is TGTGCCAGCAGCTTAGCGCCGAGGAATGAGCAGTTCTTC. Its translation: CASSLAPRNEQFF.

The gene calls are TRBV6-6 and TRBJ2-1; 9 bases line up with TRBD1. There are 14 residues in the CDR3. V lost 5 bases and J lost 12; bases outside the gene matches: 11. CDR1 is MNHNY and CDR2 is SVGAGI in the germline V gene (reference sequence). The CDR3 DNA reads TGTGCCAGCAGTCGCGGACAGGGGTCTGTTGGGCAGTTCTTC. It codes for CASSRGQGSVGQFF.

V usage is TRBV18 and J usage is TRBJ2-1; 14 nucleotides line up with TRBD2. Germline trimming cut 3 bases from V and 8 bases from J; bases unmatched to any gene: 6. The CDR3 is 16 amino acids. The germline V gene has CDR1 KGHSH and CDR2 LQKENI. The CDR3 loop is CASSPTSGGAGDEQFF. The CDR3 nucleotides read TGTGCCAGCTCACCGACTAGCGGGGGGGCTGGGGATGAGCAGTTCTTC.

The J gene is TRBJ1-1, the V gene TRBV7-2, with D hard to call. Germline V gene sequence: CDR1 SGHTA, CDR2 FQGNSA. With 1 base removed from V and 0 bases from J, the gap between germline ends came to 9 bases. The CDR3 extends over 15 amino acids. CDR3 nucleotides: TGTGCCAGCAGCTTAGGCGGATTTATGAACACTGAAGCTTTCTTT. Translation: CASSLGGFMNTEAFF.

This chain connects TRBV29-1 to TRBJ2-3, with TRBD2 identical over 11 bases. The CDR3 loop spans 18 amino acids. V dropped 4 bases and J dropped 1; count of bases not matched to a gene: 13. Germline V lookup: CDR1 SQVTM, CDR2 ANQGSEA. The CDR3 is CSVVEGLAVRFGTDTQYF. The DNA for the CDR3 is TGCAGCGTTGTGGAGGGACTAGCGGTAAGGTTTGGCACAGATACGCAGTATTTT.

The chain joins TRBV18 to TRBJ2-7; TRBD1 matches at 7 bases. This CDR3 region has 15 residues. The J segment lost 4 bases and the V segment lost 2 bases, leaving 8 bases of the junction unmatched. CDR1 is KGHSH and CDR2 is LQKENI in the germline V gene. CDR3 DNA sequence: TGTGCCAGCTCACCAAGGGGGCAGGGAATGTACGAGCAGTACTTC. Residues: CASSPRGQGMYEQYF.

This chain links TRBV6-6 with TRBJ1-3; tentatively, D is TRBD1 (5 bases). The ends were cut back, 2 bases at V and 2 bases at J, with 7 bases in the middle. This CDR3 is built from 14 residues. CDR1 MNHNY and CDR2 SVGAGI come from the germline V gene (reference sequence). The DNA of the CDR3 is TGTGCCAGCAGTTACGGGACTCCTGGAAACACCATATATTTT. Protein: CASSYGTPGNTIYF.

The V gene is TRBV6-1, the J gene TRBJ2-3, with 12 bases matching TRBD1. Germline CDR1 reads MNHNS; CDR2 reads SASEGT. V lost 2 bases, J lost 4 bases, and 4 bases stayed unmatched. The CDR3 is 16 residues long. The CDR3 is CASSEWGTGGADTQYF. CDR3 in DNA: TGTGCCAGCAGTGAATGGGGGACAGGGGGCGCAGATACGCAGTATTTT.

The CDR3 sequence is CASSLAGVGQETQYF. In nucleotides, the CDR3 is TGCGCCAGCAGCTTGGCAGGGGTGGGTCAAGAGACCCAGTACTTC. The rearrangement links TRBV5-1 to TRBJ2-5; possible D gene TRBD1, 6 bases. In germline, CDR1 is SGHRS, CDR2 YFSETQ. V lost 0 bases, J lost 2 bases, and 11 bases lay in between. The CDR3 has 15 amino acids.

The chain links TRBV4-1 to TRBJ2-5; 7 bases fit TRBD1. Germline V gene data show CDR1 as MGHRA and CDR2 as YSYEKL. There are 16 residues in the CDR3. V trimming: 2 bases; J trimming: 0 bases; junction bases outside the gene matches: 6. CDR3 loop: CASSQQTGKYQETQYF. For the CDR3, the DNA is TGCGCCAGCAGCCAACAGACAGGGAAGTACCAAGAGACCCAGTACTTC.

This clone was seen just once. The chain uses TRBV6-5 and TRBJ1-2, with 7 positions matching TRBD1. The V and J ends lost 5 bases and 5 bases, in that order; junction bases with no gene match: 11. The CDR3 is made up of 15 amino acids. The V gene's germline CDR1 is MNHEY and CDR2 SVGAGI. DNA of the CDR3: TGTGCCAGCAGTAATACCGCCGGGACAGTGTATGGCTACACCTTC. Translated: CASSNTAGTVYGYTF.

The V gene is TRBV5-6, the J gene TRBJ2-5; TRBD1 is a possible D gene (6 bases). Trimming removed 6 bases from V and 2 bases from J, with 14 bases in between. The CDR3 is made up of 14 amino acids. Per germline, CDR1 SGHDT and CDR2 YYEEEE. CDR3 region: CASTLQGMQETQYF. CDR3 DNA sequence: TGTGCCAGCACCCTTCAGGGGATGCAAGAGACCCAGTACTTC.

This chain joins TRBV5-1 and TRBJ2-2; D might be TRBD1 or TRBD2, each matching 5 bases. Germline values: CDR1 SGHRS, CDR2 YFSETQ. CDR3 length: 15 residues. Trimming took 9 bases from V and 3 from J, leaving 18 bases between them. The CDR3 bases are TGCGCCATCAGGGTCGGGGTATCGGACACCGGGGAGCTGTTTTTT. It translates to CAIRVGVSDTGELFF. The full variable domain, with the rest looked up from reference TRBV5-1 and TRBJ2-2, is KAGVTQTPRYLIKTRGQQVTLSCSPISGHRSVSWYQQTPGQGLQFLFEYFSETQRNKGNFPGRFSGRQFSNSRSEMNVSTLELGDSALYLCAIRVGVSDTGELFFGEGSRLTVL.

This clone has more than one count but fewer than ten. The J gene is TRBJ1-2, the V gene TRBV11-2; the D is unclear. Trimming removed 5 bases at V and 0 bases at J, with 13 bases between. This CDR3 contains 15 residues. Germline assignment: CDR1 SGHAT and CDR2 FQNNGV. The CDR3 protein is CASSPLEGANYGYTF. The CDR3 nucleotides read TGTGCCAGCAGCCCCCTGGAGGGAGCTAACTATGGCTACACCTTC. Complete variable domain (other parts from reference TRBV11-2 and TRBJ1-2): EAGVAQSPRYKIIEKRQSVAFWCNPISGHATLYWYQQILGQGPKLLIQFQNNGVVDDSQLPKDRFSAERLKGVDSTLKIQPAKLEDSAVYLCASSPLEGANYGYTFGSGTRLTVV.

The rearrangement joins TRBV30 to TRBJ1-6, with 7 bases that match TRBD1. The J segment lost 4 bases and the V segment lost 0 bases, leaving 3 bases of the junction unmatched. Germline assignment: CDR1 GTSNPN and CDR2 SVGIG (reference sequence). This CDR3 spans 15 amino acids. The CDR3 loop is CAWSVKGAYNSPLHF. Here the CDR3 DNA reads TGTGCCTGGAGTGTCAAGGGGGCTTATAATTCACCCCTCCACTTT.

This clone occurred a few times. This chain links TRBV5-4 with TRBJ1-2; 9 nucleotides agree with TRBD1. Germline V gene data show CDR1 as SGHNT and CDR2 as YYREEE (reference sequence). The trim removed 4 bases at V and 7 bases at J, leaving 5 bases unmatched. This CDR3 contains 13 residues. CDR3 sequence reads: CASSPGQGTGYTF. CDR3 nucleotide sequence: TGTGCCAGCAGCCCGGGACAGGGAACTGGCTACACCTTC.

This chain uses TRBV4-3 with TRBJ2-3; TRBD2 aligns across 8 bases. Germline CDR1 is LGHNA and CDR2 is YSLEER. The junction had 7 bases not matched to a gene; V was cut back by 0 bases and J by 2 bases. This CDR3 contains 17 residues. This CDR3 reads CASSQDGTGGSTDTQYF. The CDR3 DNA reads TGCGCCAGCAGCCAAGATGGGACGGGGGGGTCCACAGATACGCAGTATTTT.

This clone was observed a handful of times. The CDR3 reads CASSLDRAGNTIYF. In DNA form, the CDR3 reads TGCGCCAGCAGCTTAGACAGGGCTGGAAACACCATATATTTT. The chain links TRBV5-1 to TRBJ1-3; 7 bases align to TRBD1. The CDR3 consists of 14 residues. The junction had 1 base not matched to a gene; V was cut back by 2 bases and J by 2 bases. The V gene's germline CDR1 is SGHRS and CDR2 YFSETQ.

The V and J genes are TRBV5-1 and TRBJ2-1; 8 positions agree with TRBD1. Unmatched junction bases numbered 19, after V lost 2 bases and J lost 6 bases. Germline V lookup: CDR1 SGHRS, CDR2 YFSETQ. The CDR3 covers 19 residues. In DNA form, the CDR3 reads TGCGCCAGCAGCTTAGGACAGGGCCGACTTTGGTACGGTTTCAATGAGCAGTTCTTC. Its protein is CASSLGQGRLWYGFNEQFF. Combining the CDR3 with reference TRBV5-1 and TRBJ2-1 gives the whole variable domain KAGVTQTPRYLIKTRGQQVTLSCSPISGHRSVSWYQQTPGQGLQFLFEYFSETQRNKGNFPGRFSGRQFSNSRSEMNVSTLELGDSALYLCASSLGQGRLWYGFNEQFFGPGTRLTVL.

V usage is TRBV7-2 and J usage is TRBJ2-5, with 13 nucleotides matching TRBD2. This CDR3 contains 17 residues. Germline V gene lookup returns CDR1 SGHTA and CDR2 FQGNSA. V dropped 5 bases and J dropped 6; count of bases not matched to a gene: 12. Here the CDR3 DNA reads TGTGCCAGCAGCCCCACTAGCGGGGGGGCCAGTAGAAAGACCCAGTACTTC. Its protein is CASSPTSGGASRKTQYF.

The V and J genes are TRBV2 and TRBJ2-7; 9 bases are shared with TRBD1. The CDR3 is 14 residues long. J was trimmed by 0 bases and V by 9 bases; bases with no gene match: 6. CDR1 and CDR2 (germline): SNHLY, FYNNEI. The CDR3 here is CAREGTGSSYEQYF. The CDR3 DNA follows: TGTGCCAGAGAAGGGACAGGGAGCTCCTACGAGCAGTACTTC.

This chain joins TRBV28 and TRBJ2-1, with 10 bases aligning to TRBD1. V shed 6 bases and J 7 bases; nucleotides not matched to a gene: 3. In germline, CDR1 is MDHEN, CDR2 SYDVKM. CDR3 length: 13 residues. CDR3 amino acids: CASSRTGGNEQFF. CDR3 in DNA: TGTGCCAGCAGCAGGACAGGGGGAAATGAGCAGTTCTTC.

The chain links TRBV30 to TRBJ2-2; 8 bases fit TRBD2. This CDR3 comprises 14 residues. Germline loops: CDR1 GTSNPN, CDR2 SVGIG (reference sequence). The junction had 5 bases not matched to a gene; V was cut back by 1 base and J by 7 bases. CDR3 in amino acids: CAWSGGLVHGELFF. Here the CDR3 DNA reads TGTGCCTGGAGTGGGGGACTAGTGCACGGGGAGCTGTTTTTT.